The entry below describes one T cell receptor (beta chain). The antigen it recognizes is unknown. Sequencing was performed on a NextSeq 550. The Human TCR Profiling Kit (MiLaboratory) was used to make UMI-labeled 5' RACE TRB cDNA libraries. The full amount of extracted RNA was used for cDNA synthesis, and the full amount of resulting cDNA was used for PCR amplification. Libraries were prepared in parallel with an identical number of PCR cycles. In the paper's pipeline: MIGEC and MiXCR extracted about 50,000 +/- 10,000 unique UMI-labeled TRB cDNA molecules per library, requiring at least two reads per UMI. An average of around 40,000 +/- 10,000 functional in-frame TRB CDR3 nucleotide clonotypes without stop codons was found per library. After downsampling to 5000 UMI-labeled TRB molecules per sample, diversity metrics, including normalized Shannon-Wiener and Chao1, were computed in VDJtools. Clonotype-size-weighted physicochemical properties of the central five CDR3 residues (interaction energy, strength, volume and Kidera factor 4) were computed in VDJtools. Each entry corresponds to one CDR3 protein sequence from reads that TCRdb reprocessed, and DNA is not given. What appears here as the V and J calls and clone size reflects TCRdb's work, not the paper's. The sample table records 100,000 to 150,000 distinct CDR3 sequences. Of the sample, about 0.48% falls within the top ten clones.

For each CD8+ T cell subset, flow sorting was done in triplicate, and around 300,000 cells per subset went directly into RLT lysis buffer. To keep memory contaminants out, a stringent definition of naive CD8+ T cells was applied: CD45RO-CCR7+CD27+CD95-. Using standard density gradient centrifugation, peripheral blood mononuclear cells were isolated from buffy coats. Naive CXCR3-negative and CXCR3-positive CD8+ T cells were flow-sorted on a FACSAria III. Total RNA was extracted from sorted cells using an RNeasy Mini Kit. The data were obtained in a study of CXCR3-negative and CXCR3-positive naive CD8 T cells (dated 2019 in TCRdb). For the study in its entirety: In total, some 130 million TRB reads were obtained, or roughly 1.5 +/- 0.3 million reads per library. Data from 11 donors, pooled across two independent experiments, went into the diversity and physicochemical repertoire analyses. The TRBV-TRBJ cluster analysis covered naive subsets from roughly five donors and memory cells from 3 donors.

Via the germline V gene, CDR1 is MDHEN and CDR2 SYDVKM. The CDR3 covers 14 residues, taking in both the cysteine and the phenylalanine. This entry has no DNA. Overall study outcomes, separate from this receptor: Because surface CD5, which is linked to self-reactivity in mice, was comparable between the naive subsets, TCR interaction strength was also inferred from the physicochemical properties of TRB CDR3s. Repertoire diversity was comparably high in both naive subsets but much lower in memory CD8+ T cells. Naive CXCR3-negative and CXCR3-positive cells from the same donor showed similar TRBV-TRBJ usage, whereas memory cells showed distinct patterns. TRB CDR3s from CXCR3-positive naive cells showed higher hydrophobicity (lower Kidera factor 4), lower energy, and higher strength and volume indices than CXCR3-negative naive cells. Freshly isolated PBMCs were used for most assays because CXCR3 expression partially decreased after cryopreservation.

The chain is encoded by TRBV28 joined to TRBJ2-7; the TRBD1 assignment by TCRdb is unverifiable without DNA. What was sequenced was naive CXCR3- CD8+ T cells from blood. The sample's cell subset or site label, in plain terms: CD45RO-CCR7+CD27+CD95- naive CD8+ T cells lacking CXCR3 (TNR3-). This TCR was recovered from a human donor in good health. Some clones in this sample may be carry-over from other donors' samples. The CDR3 protein sequence reads: CASSPDGRGYEQYF.